Listed here is a single TCR beta chain. This sample was included in a study of blood T cell repertoires in COVID-19. Assay used: immunoSEQ multiplex PCR; TCRdb lists only in-frame clones, some missing. The sample lists roughly 71,000 clones, almost 85% occurring once. The CDR3 is made up of 14 amino acids. Germline CDR1 reads LNHNV; CDR2 reads YYDKDF (reference sequence). The V gene end was trimmed by 5 bases and the J gene end by 6 bases; junction bases not matched to a gene: 6. V is TRBV15 and J is TRBJ2-4; 8 bases are a match to TRBD1. The origin of this receptor is a man in his fifties with active COVID-19. The specimen sequenced was peripheral blood. Here the CDR3 reads CATSGTGWGNIQYF. The DNA for the CDR3 is TGTGCCACCAGCGGGACAGGATGGGGAAACATTCAGTACTTC.